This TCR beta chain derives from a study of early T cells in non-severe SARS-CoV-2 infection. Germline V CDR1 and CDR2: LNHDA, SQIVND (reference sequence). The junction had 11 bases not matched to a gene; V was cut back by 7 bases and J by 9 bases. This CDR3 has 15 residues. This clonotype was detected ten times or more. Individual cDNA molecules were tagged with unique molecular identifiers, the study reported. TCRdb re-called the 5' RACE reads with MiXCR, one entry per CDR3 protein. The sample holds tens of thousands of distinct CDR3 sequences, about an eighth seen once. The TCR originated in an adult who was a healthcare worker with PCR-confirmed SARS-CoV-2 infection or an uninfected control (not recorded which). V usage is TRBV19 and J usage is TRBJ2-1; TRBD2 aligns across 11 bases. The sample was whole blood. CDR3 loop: CASTPGTSGETEQFF. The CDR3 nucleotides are TGTGCCAGTACCCCCGGGACTAGCGGAGAAACTGAGCAGTTCTTC.